These 22 T cell receptor beta chains originate from one sample sequenced in a study of PD-1 blockade in classical Hodgkin lymphoma. Every patient had relapsed following autologous stem cell transplantation, and cohorts differed in brentuximab vedotin exposure. TCRdb's copy holds only in-frame clones and misses some; the assay was immunoSEQ multiplex PCR. The sample comprises 57,000 or so clones, around 88% of which are singletons, and roughly an eighth rests with the top ten. This material consisted of peripheral blood mononuclear cells (PBMCs), taken at baseline. Receptor source: a human donor with classical Hodgkin lymphoma.

The chain has TRBV30 and TRBJ2-5; maybe TRBD1 (7 bases). With the DNA end fitting TRBJ2-7 better, the J assignment may be wrong. The germline V gene has CDR1 GTSNPN and CDR2 SVGIG (reference sequence). CDR3 size: 12 residues. The CDR3: CAQAGQSYEQYF. The DNA of the CDR3 is TGTGCCCAGGCGGGACAGTCCTACGAGCAGTACTTC.

The rearrangement links TRBV5-4 to TRBJ1-1, with 10 nucleotides matching TRBD1. The CDR3 extends over 15 amino acids. The junction had 5 bases not matched to a gene; V was cut back by 3 bases and J by 3 bases. The germline gives CDR1 SGHNT, CDR2 YYREEE (reference sequence). CDR3 loop: CASSWGDRGDTEAFF. The CDR3 DNA is TGTGCCAGCAGCTGGGGGGACAGGGGAGACACTGAAGCTTTCTTT. The variable domain in full, with the rest retrieved from reference TRBV5-4 and TRBJ1-1, is ETGVTQSPTHLIKTRGQQVTLRCSSQSGHNTVSWYQQALGQGPQFIFQYYREEENGRGNFPPRFSGLQFPNYSSELNVNALELDDSALYLCASSWGDRGDTEAFFGQGTRLTVV.

The chain combines TRBV7-6 with TRBJ2-5; D is undetermined. Per the germline V gene, CDR1 is SGHVS and CDR2 is FNYEAQ. Trimming cost V 7 bases and J 4 bases, with 13 bases left between them. The CDR3 runs to 13 residues. CDR3 nucleotide sequence: TGTGCCAGCACTCCCCAAGGAAGAGAGACCCAGTACTTC. Its translation is CASTPQGRETQYF.

This chain connects TRBV7-9 to TRBJ2-4, with TRBD2 matching over 13 bases. The CDR3 has 14 amino acids. V trimming: 3 bases; J trimming: 14 bases; junction bases outside the gene matches: 7. The germline V gene encodes CDR1 SEHNR and CDR2 FQNEAQ (reference sequence). The CDR3 DNA sequence: TGTGCCAGCAGCTTGTGGACTAGCGGGGGCCCGGAGTACTTC. Residues: CASSLWTSGGPEYF.

The chain joins TRBV27 to TRBJ2-7, with TRBD2 as a possible D gene (5 bases). V lost 2 bases to trimming and J lost 6 bases, with 14 bases between them. The CDR3 has 14 amino acids. Germline loops: CDR1 MNHEY, CDR2 SMNVEV (reference sequence). DNA of the CDR3: TGTGCCAGCAGTTTAAGGGCCGGACTCCGCGAGCAGTACTTC. This gives the protein CASSLRAGLREQYF.

The genes are TRBV5-5 and TRBJ2-2, with D tentatively TRBD2 (5 bases). V was cut by 7 bases and J by 6 bases, with 10 bases left in between. The CDR3 sequence is 12 residues long. Germline CDR1 is SGHKS and CDR2 is YYEKEE (reference sequence). The chain's CDR3 is CASETGSGELFF. The DNA of the CDR3 is TGTGCCAGCGAGACGGGGTCCGGGGAGCTGTTTTTT.

The chain carries TRBV5-5 and TRBJ2-2; tentatively, D is TRBD2 (5 bases). The CDR3 runs to 14 residues. Looked up from germline, CDR1 is SGHKS and CDR2 is YYEKEE (reference sequence). V shed 2 bases and J shed 3 bases, with 8 bases lying between them. CDR3 bases: TGTGCCAGCAGCTTCCCGGACTACACCGGGGAGCTGTTTTTT. This codes for CASSFPDYTGELFF.

The rearrangement links TRBV16 to TRBJ2-7, with D maybe TRBD2 (6 bases). CDR3 length: 13 residues. Germline values: CDR1 KGHSY, CDR2 FQNENV. V was pared by 0 bases and J by 3 bases, with 6 bases between. CDR3 residues: CASSQSGGYEQYF. CDR3 nucleotide sequence: TGTGCCAGCAGCCAATCGGGGGGCTACGAGCAGTACTTC.

The chain has TRBV10-3 and TRBJ1-6, with D maybe TRBD1 (6 bases). V dropped 6 bases and J dropped 7 bases, with 16 bases sitting between them. Germline V CDR1 and CDR2: ENHRY, SYGVKD. The CDR3 is 15 amino acids. The CDR3: CAISALGGGNSPLHF. In nucleotides, the CDR3 is TGTGCCATCAGCGCCCTTGGGGGGGGCAATTCACCCCTCCACTTT.

The genes are TRBV19 and TRBJ1-2; 8 bases match TRBD1. The J segment lost 3 bases and the V segment lost 4 bases, leaving 7 bases of the junction unmatched. Looked up from germline, CDR1 is LNHDA and CDR2 is SQIVND (reference sequence). There are 15 residues in the CDR3. The chain's CDR3 is CASSKAGGTYYGYTF. In DNA form, the CDR3 reads TGTGCCAGTAGTAAGGCAGGGGGCACTTACTATGGCTACACCTTC.

The rearrangement links TRBV4-2 to TRBJ2-7; TRBD2 matches at 13 bases. The V gene's germline CDR1 is LGHNA and CDR2 YNFKEQ. This CDR3 has 18 amino acids. The trim removed 0 bases at V and 3 bases at J, leaving 8 bases unmatched. Here the CDR3 DNA reads TGTGCCAGCAGCCAAGAAGGACTAGCGGGGGACAAAAGCTACGAGCAGTACTTC. Its translation is CASSQEGLAGDKSYEQYF.

The genes are TRBV4-2 and TRBJ1-2, with 7 nucleotides matching TRBD1. Germline lookup yields CDR1 LGHNA and CDR2 YNFKEQ. The J segment lost 5 bases and the V segment lost 1 base, leaving 7 bases of the junction unmatched. The CDR3 has 15 residues. Written as DNA, the CDR3 is TGTGCCAGCAGCCAAGGAGGACAGGACGTATATGGCTACACCTTC. Its translation: CASSQGGQDVYGYTF.

V gene TRBV29-1 combines with J gene TRBJ2-3; TRBD1 agrees at 9 bases. J lost 4 bases, V lost 2 bases, and 4 bases had no gene match. Per the germline V gene, CDR1 is SQVTM and CDR2 is ANQGSEA. CDR3 length: 14 amino acids. The CDR3 DNA follows: TGCAGCGTTGAAAGGGACAGGGCCCCAGATACGCAGTATTTT. It translates to CSVERDRAPDTQYF.

This clone is a singleton in its sample. The chain recombines TRBV2 with TRBJ2-3; TRBD2 matches 7 bases. Germline V gene sequence: CDR1 SNHLY, CDR2 FYNNEI. V shed 5 bases, J shed 4 bases, and the junction held 3 bases outside the gene matches. The length of the CDR3 is 13 residues. The CDR3 DNA follows: TGTGCCAGCAGTACGACTAGCCCAGATACGCAGTATTTT. It specifies CASSTTSPDTQYF.

The J gene is TRBJ2-7, the V gene TRBV7-9; TRBD2 matches at 7 bases. This CDR3 spans 15 amino acids. Looked up from germline, CDR1 is SEHNR and CDR2 is FQNEAQ (reference sequence). V shed 5 bases, J shed 1 base, and the junction held 8 bases outside the gene matches. The CDR3 protein is CASSQRGEESYEQYF. CDR3 nucleotide sequence: TGTGCCAGCAGCCAACGGGGGGAGGAGTCCTACGAGCAGTACTTC.

The chain links TRBV15 to TRBJ2-3, with 9 nucleotides matching TRBD2. Trimming at V came to 6 bases and at J to 5 bases, leaving 15 bases not matched to a gene. CDR3 length: 17 residues. In germline, CDR1 is LNHNV, CDR2 YYDKDF (reference sequence). The CDR3 loop is CATSIPSGGGAVDTQYF. CDR3 nucleotide sequence: TGTGCCACCAGTATTCCCTCGGGCGGGGGGGCGGTAGATACGCAGTATTTT.

V and J are TRBV21-1 and TRBJ1-5; the table names TRBD1, a call not compared with the DNA. TRBV21-1 is deemed a pseudogene. The CDR3 loop spans 21 amino acids. The CDR3 here is CASSKKNLGTGVDYSNQPQHF. CDR3 bases: TGTGCCAGCAGCAAAAAAAACCTAGGGACAGGGGTGGACTATAGCAATCAGCCCCAGCATTTT.

A few counts support this clone. This chain links TRBV7-2 with TRBJ1-2; D remains unclear. This CDR3 has 14 amino acids. The V and J ends lost 7 bases and 0 bases respectively, with 12 bases between them. Germline-derived CDR1 and CDR2 are SGHTA and FQGNSA. The CDR3 spells CASTPAPANYGYTF. Here the CDR3 DNA reads TGTGCCAGCACCCCAGCACCCGCTAACTATGGCTACACCTTC.

The chain uses TRBV10-1 and TRBJ2-3; tentative D call: TRBD2 (7 bases). Trimming stripped 6 bases from V and 7 bases from J, with 20 bases between. The CDR3 has 15 residues. Germline V gene lookup returns CDR1 WNHNN and CDR2 SYGVQD (reference sequence). This chain's CDR3 is CASRGGGGPEYTQYF. In DNA form, the CDR3 reads TGCGCCAGCAGGGGTGGGGGGGGGCCCGAATATACGCAGTATTTT.

V is TRBV5-1 and J is TRBJ2-3; 11 bases align to TRBD2. CDR1 and CDR2 from the germline V gene are SGHRS and YFSETQ. This CDR3 has 16 amino acids. The junction had 1 base not matched to a gene; V was cut back by 1 base and J by 0 bases. The CDR3 region is CASSLSSGGSTDTQYF. For the CDR3, the DNA is TGCGCCAGCAGCTTGTCTAGCGGGGGGAGCACAGATACGCAGTATTTT. The entire variable domain, with the rest obtained from reference TRBV5-1 and TRBJ2-3, is as follows: KAGVTQTPRYLIKTRGQQVTLSCSPISGHRSVSWYQQTPGQGLQFLFEYFSETQRNKGNFPGRFSGRQFSNSRSEMNVSTLELGDSALYLCASSLSSGGSTDTQYFGPGTRLTVL.

The chain combines TRBV9 with TRBJ2-7; 9 bases agree with TRBD1. The CDR3 is 15 amino acids. Germline CDR1 and CDR2: SGDLS and YYNGEE. V was clipped by 2 bases and J by 1 base; unmatched bases: 4. Written as DNA, the CDR3 is TGTGCCAGCAGCGTGACAGGGGGTAGGTCCTACGAGCAGTACTTC. It translates to CASSVTGGRSYEQYF.

V usage is TRBV7-3 and J usage is TRBJ2-5, with TRBD2 matching over 11 bases. Trimming removed 1 base from V and 4 bases from J; junction bases left unmatched: 2. The CDR3 covers 15 residues. CDR1 and CDR2 (germline): SGHTA, FQGTGA. CDR3 sequence (DNA): TGTGCCAGCAGCTTAATAGCGGGGGGGCTAGAGACCCAGTACTTC. Amino acids: CASSLIAGGLETQYF.